What follows is one TCR beta chain and its context. This clone was picked up one time. The clone's antigen remains unknown. Base qualities were left out, and no much larger clone turns up one base away. This specimen belongs to a study of identifying expanded T cells in peripheral blood (dated by TCRdb to the late 2010s). General notes on the study: Technical replicates were generated by sequencing separate aliquots of the same genomic DNA pool, and four replicates were compared pairwise.

Broad study findings and their caveats: In all healthy donors, the variance in clone template counts between samples taken 2 to 3 weeks apart rose significantly as total template count increased. Between technical replicates the binomial model flagged approximately 1.2 differentially abundant clones, whereas over around 2 weeks the binomial model flagged about 15 and over approximately 4 weeks about 19. The authors expected that biological variance in healthy repertoires might rise further over much longer intervals, such as months to years. Both the number of clones called differentially abundant and the false-positive rate were significantly reduced by the beta-binomial model across all healthy-donor time intervals.

No immune events such as infections were documented for the healthy donors during the collection period. Healthy-donor blood repertoires served as a training cohort to calibrate time-dependent variance in a beta-binomial model of T-cell clone differential abundance. The training cohort comprised 10 healthy donors, 3 female and 7 male. The donors were between roughly 29 and 65 years old, with an average age of around 42 years. Whole blood from each healthy donor was obtained from a commercial supplier and was collected at three time points around 2 weeks apart. For immunosequencing, genomic DNA was extracted from unsorted whole blood. The CDR1 and CDR2 encoded by the germline V gene (reference sequence) are PRHDT and FYEKMQ. From the cysteine up to the phenylalanine, the CDR3 has a length of 13 residues. Solely the CDR3 DNA is kept, with 39 bases framed from the first base. V is cut by 2 bases and J by 6 bases, and the space between the germline ends is 10 bases.

TCRbeta CDR3 regions were profiled by bias-controlled multiplex PCR amplification of genomic DNA with the immunoSEQ Assay. For the original study's pipeline: To quantify the absolute abundance of each unique TCRbeta CDR3 region, the sequences were collapsed and filtered. Differential abundance was tested with two models: a binomial (Fisher-equivalent) model and a beta-binomial model that adds time-dependent variance fitted from healthy donors. Clones with fewer than 5 combined templates were removed, and differential abundance was called for clones with a Benjamini-Hochberg FDR below 0.01. The form v = (b*log(k)+a)^2 was used to model beta-binomial variance as a function of total template count across the two samples. In its TCRdb copy, this immuneACCESS table keeps in-frame sequences only and misses some clones. Where compared with another copy, unresolved V genes explain less than half of these, and the others have no known cause. Clone size and V and J calls were adopted from that table, with D and trimming inferred from the DNA. The sample yields more than 70,000 clones; approximately 83% were counted once. The top ten clones comprise around 5.2% of the sample.

The sequencing sample was made of blood. This receptor was identified in a person aged 18-70 years in good health. The chain couples TRBV13 to TRBJ1-1; possibly the D gene is TRBD1, per 5 matching bases. DNA sequence: TGTGCCAGCAGCTTATCAGGGTTCGCTGAAGCTTTCTTT. Its translation reads: CASSLSGFAEAFF.